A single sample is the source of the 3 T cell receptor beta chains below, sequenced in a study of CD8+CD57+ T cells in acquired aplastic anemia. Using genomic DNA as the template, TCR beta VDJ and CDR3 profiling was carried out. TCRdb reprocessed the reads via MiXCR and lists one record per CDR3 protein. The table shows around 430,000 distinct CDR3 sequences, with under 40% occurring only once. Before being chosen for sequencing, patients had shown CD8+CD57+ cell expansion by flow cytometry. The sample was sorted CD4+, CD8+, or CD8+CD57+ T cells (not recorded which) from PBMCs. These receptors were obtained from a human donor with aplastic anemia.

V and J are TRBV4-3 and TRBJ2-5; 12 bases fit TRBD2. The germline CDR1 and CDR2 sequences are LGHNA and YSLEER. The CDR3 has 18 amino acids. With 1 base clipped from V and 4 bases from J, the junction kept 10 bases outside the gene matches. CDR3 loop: CASSQVVRGLAGLETQYF. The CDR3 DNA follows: TGCGCCAGCAGCCAAGTAGTGCGTGGACTAGCGGGGCTAGAGACCCAGTACTTC.

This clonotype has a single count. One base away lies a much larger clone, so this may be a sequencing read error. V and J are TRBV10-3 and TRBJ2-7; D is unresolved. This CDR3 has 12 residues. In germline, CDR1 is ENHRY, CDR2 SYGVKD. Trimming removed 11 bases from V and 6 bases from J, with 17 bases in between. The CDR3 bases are TGTGCCGGCAGTTACCGTGGCAGCGAGCAGTACTTC. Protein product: CAGSYRGSEQYF.

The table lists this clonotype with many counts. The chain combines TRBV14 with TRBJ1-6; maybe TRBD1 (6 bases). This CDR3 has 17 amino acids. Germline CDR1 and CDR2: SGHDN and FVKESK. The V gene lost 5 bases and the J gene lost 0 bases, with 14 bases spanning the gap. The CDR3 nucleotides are TGTGCCAGCAGCATGCGACAGGACAGCTCCTATAATTCACCCCTCCACTTT. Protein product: CASSMRQDSSYNSPLHF.